Listed below are T cell receptor beta chains from one sample, sequenced in a study of cytomegalovirus exposure and HLA in healthy donors. The assay was immunoSEQ multiplex PCR, and TCRdb's table has in-frame clones only and misses some. The sample contains fewer than 120,000 clones, over 60% of which appear only once. The sample consisted of PBMCs. These receptors originate from a woman aged 55-70 years in good health and CMV-seropositive. Each CDR3 is given without its conserved first and last residue. Clone size is not always given. Where it is, it says once, few, many or a class for expanded clones.

V	J	size	CDR3
TRBV7-9	TRBJ2-3	-	SSSLVPASSTDTQY
TRBV5-1	TRBJ2-5	-	ASSPGQGLGGTQY
TRBV2	TRBJ2-1	-	ASSVRQGGLYEQF
TRBV6-1	TRBJ2-7	-	ASSETPAGGQY
TRBV2	TRBJ1-1	-	ASRPTGRTEAF
TRBV27	TRBJ2-3	-	ASSLVSSGGTDTQY
TRBV15	TRBJ2-3	-	ATSRGLARDTQY
TRBV4-1	TRBJ2-1	-	ASSHRPAGVANEQF
TRBV27	TRBJ2-6	-	ASSLGPGAGANVLT
TRBV6-5	TRBJ1-5	-	ASSSRDRGRQPQH
TRBV23-1	TRBJ1-1	-	ASSQSHTTNTEAF
TRBV28	TRBJ1-1	once	ASSVPRRDLVNTEAF
TRBV7-2	TRBJ1-3	-	ASSLAAGNGNTIY
TRBV5-1	TRBJ1-1	-	ASSLVPGISNTEAF
TRBV7-9	TRBJ1-3	-	ASRRGFSSGNTIY
TRBV7-9	TRBJ1-4	-	ASSFYRGGNNRKLF
TRBV5-4	TRBJ2-5	-	ASSSGLAGEGETQY
TRBV19	TRBJ2-3	-	ASRVRTSGMDTQY
TRBV27	TRBJ1-2	-	ASSWTGNHGYT
TRBV18	TRBJ1-1	few	ASSHSGQGNTEAS
TRBV19	TRBJ2-2	-	ASSNFREMVTGELF
TRBV14	TRBJ2-7	-	ASSRQGRAGEQY
TRBV29-1	TRBJ2-5	once	SVLREPQETQY
TRBV12-5	TRBJ2-7	-	ASGFSRTGDSYEQY
TRBV28	TRBJ2-1	once	ASSLLSNEQF
TRBV18	TRBJ2-7	-	ASSPDGDSRH
TRBV21-1	TRBJ1-2	-	ASSKHKHHGYT
TRBV6-1	TRBJ1-1	few	ASRPDRGLAF
TRBV7-9	-	-	ASSGGTATYEQY
TRBV2	TRBJ2-1	-	ASSRGESSGEQF
TRBV5-1	TRBJ1-1	-	ASSMQMNTEAF
TRBV5-1	TRBJ1-2	-	ASSLGQGGNYGYT
TRBV4-2	TRBJ1-4	-	ASSEGQGFATNEKLF
TRBV27	TRBJ1-6	-	ASSLSPAGLGSPLH
TRBV5-4	TRBJ1-3	-	ASSLSQGPGNTIY
TRBV28	TRBJ1-5	-	ASSPWGQGTRGIQPQH
TRBV6-5	TRBJ2-1	-	ASMVAGGTCNEQF
TRBV9	TRBJ2-2	-	ASSHKREPNTGELF
TRBV6-5	TRBJ2-5	-	ASRPTGTGLETQY
TRBV7-8	TRBJ2-5	-	ASRRPGTSGQETQY
TRBV14	TRBJ2-3	-	ASSQDQSSGRRNTQY
TRBV19	TRBJ2-7	-	ASSIIPGGLYEQY
TRBV2	TRBJ2-3	-	ASAREGGTDTQY
TRBV9	TRBJ2-5	-	ASSVGVLAGTEETQY
TRBV29-1	TRBJ2-1	-	SVHPLLAGGRVQF
TRBV12-5	TRBJ2-6	-	ASGPDSSGANVLT
TRBV5-1	TRBJ1-1	-	ASSADRGAGAF
TRBV9	TRBJ2-3	-	ASSVEGTGTDTQY
TRBV6-6	-	-	ASSYSISREQY
TRBV27	TRBJ2-7	-	ASSLSGTSSYEQY
TRBV28	TRBJ2-7	-	ASWGLPDYEQY
TRBV19	TRBJ2-7	-	ASSIGALWSYEQY
TRBV15	TRBJ2-2	-	ATSSGRTALNTGELF
TRBV29-1	TRBJ2-3	-	SVVLAGFNTDTQY
TRBV19	TRBJ2-3	-	ASRTGTLSTDTQY
TRBV2	TRBJ1-6	-	ASRGGTRDSPLH
TRBV15	TRBJ1-1	-	ATSSERGNTEAF
TRBV11-3	TRBJ2-1	-	ASSLDGLAGVDEQF
TRBV10-2	TRBJ2-5	-	ASSTGKAQY
TRBV6-5	TRBJ2-2	-	ASRGWAGELF